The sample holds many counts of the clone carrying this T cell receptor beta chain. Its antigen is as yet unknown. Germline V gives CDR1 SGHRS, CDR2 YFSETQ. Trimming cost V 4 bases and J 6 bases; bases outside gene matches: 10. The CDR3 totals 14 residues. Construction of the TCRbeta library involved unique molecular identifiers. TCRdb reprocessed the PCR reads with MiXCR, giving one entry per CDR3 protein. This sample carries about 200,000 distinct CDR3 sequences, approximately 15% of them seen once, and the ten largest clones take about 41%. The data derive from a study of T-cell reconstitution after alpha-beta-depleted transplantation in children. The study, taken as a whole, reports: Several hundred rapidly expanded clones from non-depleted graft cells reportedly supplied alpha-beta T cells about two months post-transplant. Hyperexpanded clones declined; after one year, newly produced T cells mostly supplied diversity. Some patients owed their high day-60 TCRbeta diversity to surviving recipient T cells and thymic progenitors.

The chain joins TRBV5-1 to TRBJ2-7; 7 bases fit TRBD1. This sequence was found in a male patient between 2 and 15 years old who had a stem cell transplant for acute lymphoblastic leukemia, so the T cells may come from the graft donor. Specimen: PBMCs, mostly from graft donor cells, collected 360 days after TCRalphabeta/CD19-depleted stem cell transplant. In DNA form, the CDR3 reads TGCGCCAGCAGCAAAGACAGGGAAGCAGCCGAGCAGTACTTC. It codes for CASSKDREAAEQYF.